This is a list of T cell receptor beta chains from one sample in a study of OX40 agonist ivuxolimab in advanced cancers. Clones were sequenced by immunoSEQ multiplex PCR, and TCRdb holds only the in-frame ones, with some missing. The data contain 20,000 to 25,000 clones, around three quarters of them singletons. The starting material was CD4+ or CD8+ T cells sorted from blood, obtained in a trial of the OX40 agonist ivuxolimab. Source of these receptors: an adult with an advanced solid tumor such as melanoma, head and neck, liver or kidney cancer. The CDR3 runs from the conserved cysteine through the conserved F or W. A D gene is named only where the DNA matches it firmly. Only part of the rows carry a size: once, few, many, or a class if the clone is expanded.

>-|-|TRBV19|TRBJ2-2
CASSYGGANTGELFF
TGTGCCAGTTCCTACGGGGGTGCGAACACCGGGGAGCTGTTTTTT
>-|-|TRBV4-2|TRBJ2-2
CASSQVTVTGELFF
TGTGCCAGCAGCCAAGTGACAGTCACCGGGGAGCTGTTTTTT
>-|-|TRBV19|TRBJ2-5
CATSDWEKGETQYF
TGTGCCACCTCGGACTGGGAAAAGGGGGAGACCCAGTACTTC
>-|TRBD1|TRBV19|TRBJ2-7
CASRRPGQGAGEQYF
TGTGCCAGTAGGCGTCCCGGACAGGGGGCTGGCGAGCAGTACTTC
>-|TRBD2|TRBV20-1|TRBJ2-1
CSGTSGNEQFF
TGCAGTGGGACTAGCGGCAATGAGCAGTTCTTC
>-|-|TRBV15|TRBJ1-1
CATSRDRGEAFF
TGTGCCACCAGCAGAGATAGGGGTGAAGCTTTCTTT
>-|-|TRBV5-6|TRBJ1-3
CASSPDVLLGGNTIYF
TGTGCCAGCAGCCCGGACGTACTCCTGGGCGGAAACACCATATATTTT
>-|-|TRBV11-3|TRBJ2-2
CASSLDQGGYTGELFF
TGTGCCAGCAGCTTAGATCAAGGGGGATACACCGGGGAGCTGTTTTTT
>-|TRBD2|TRBV7-8|TRBJ2-5
CASSTTGGSETQYF
TGTGCCAGCAGCACGACGGGGGGGTCAGAGACCCAGTACTTC
>-|-|TRBV5-3|TRBJ2-1
CAKDHTNEQFF
TGTGCCAAAGACCACACCAATGAGCAGTTCTTC
>-|-|TRBV29-1|TRBJ2-6
CSVERSPGANVLTF
TGCAGCGTTGAACGATCCCCTGGGGCCAACGTCCTGACTTTC
>-|TRBD1|TRBV6-5|TRBJ2-3
CASSYRGGLSTDTQYF
TGTGCCAGCAGTTACCGAGGGGGCCTCAGCACAGATACGCAGTATTTT
>few|-|TRBV29-1|TRBJ1-1
CSVDRGEYTEAFF
TGCAGCGTTGATCGAGGGGAATACACTGAAGCTTTCTTT
>-|-|TRBV30|TRBJ2-7
CAWSVASGRGYEQYF
TGTGCCTGGAGTGTTGCCTCGGGTAGGGGCTACGAGCAGTACTTC
>-|-|TRBV6-1|TRBJ2-5
CASSGWGGQLQETQYF
TGTGCCAGCAGTGGCTGGGGGGGGCAACTTCAAGAGACCCAGTACTTC
>-|-|TRBV9|TRBJ1-1
CASSATDGNTEAFF
TGTGCCAGCAGCGCCACAGACGGGAACACTGAAGCTTTCTTT
>-|-|TRBV4-2|TRBJ2-6
CASSQDQGSGANVLTF
TGTGCCAGCAGCCAAGATCAGGGATCTGGGGCCAACGTCCTGACTTTC
>few|-|TRBV19|TRBJ2-7
CASSTTASYEQYF
TGTGCCAGTAGTACGACAGCCTCCTACGAGCAGTACTTC
>-|-|TRBV19|TRBJ1-5
CASSMKGPTGRQPQHF
TGTGCCAGTAGTATGAAGGGGCCGACGGGGCGGCAGCCCCAGCATTTT
>once|TRBD1|TRBV5-1|TRBJ2-7
CASSLQGAYEQYF
TGCGCCAGCAGCTTGCAGGGGGCCTACGAGCAGTACTTC
>few|TRBD2|TRBV19|TRBJ2-1
CASVAGSSYNEQFF
TGTGCCAGTGTAGCGGGGAGCTCCTACAATGAGCAGTTCTTC
>-|TRBD1|TRBV5-1|TRBJ2-3
CASSLGQGSDTQYF
TGCGCCAGCAGCCTAGGACAGGGTTCAGATACGCAGTATTTT
>-|TRBD2|TRBV4-2|TRBJ2-2
CASSQRAGAGGELFF
TGTGCCAGCAGCCAAAGAGCGGGAGCGGGCGGGGAGCTGTTTTTT
>-|TRBD1|TRBV7-9|TRBJ1-1
CASSLTGGAGTEAFF
TGTGCCAGCAGCCTCACAGGGGGCGCGGGAACTGAAGCTTTCTTT
>-|-|TRBV27|TRBJ1-2
CASRPKGYETNYGYTF
TGTGCCAGCAGGCCTAAGGGGTATGAAACTAACTATGGCTACACCTTC
>-|TRBD1|TRBV27|TRBJ2-5
CASSSYRGGTQYF
TGTGCCAGCAGTTCTTACAGGGGTGGGACCCAGTACTTC
>-|-|TRBV11-2|TRBJ2-7
CASSFTSSYEQYF
TGTGCCAGCAGCTTTACTAGCTCCTACGAGCAGTACTTC
>-|TRBD1|TRBV7-3|TRBJ2-1
CASSKRGLEVEEQFF
TGTGCCAGCAGCAAAAGGGGGCTAGAGGTTGAGGAGCAGTTCTTC
>-|TRBD1|TRBV9|TRBJ2-7
CASSAGQGWWSYEQYF
TGTGCCAGCAGCGCGGGACAGGGTTGGTGGTCCTACGAGCAGTACTTC
>-|TRBD1|TRBV6-6|TRBJ2-1
CASSLRDREQFF
TGTGCCAGCAGCCTCCGGGACAGGGAGCAGTTCTTC
>-|TRBD2|TRBV7-9|TRBJ2-7
CASSLIGGAYEQYF
TGTGCCAGCAGCTTAATTGGGGGGGCCTACGAGCAGTACTTC
>-|TRBD2|TRBV7-2|TRBJ2-3
CASSLDGGEGDTQYF
TGTGCCAGCAGCTTAGACGGGGGGGAGGGTGATACGCAGTATTTT
>-|-|TRBV6-5|TRBJ1-2
CASSLPGYTF
TGTGCCAGCAGCCTCCCTGGCTACACCTTC